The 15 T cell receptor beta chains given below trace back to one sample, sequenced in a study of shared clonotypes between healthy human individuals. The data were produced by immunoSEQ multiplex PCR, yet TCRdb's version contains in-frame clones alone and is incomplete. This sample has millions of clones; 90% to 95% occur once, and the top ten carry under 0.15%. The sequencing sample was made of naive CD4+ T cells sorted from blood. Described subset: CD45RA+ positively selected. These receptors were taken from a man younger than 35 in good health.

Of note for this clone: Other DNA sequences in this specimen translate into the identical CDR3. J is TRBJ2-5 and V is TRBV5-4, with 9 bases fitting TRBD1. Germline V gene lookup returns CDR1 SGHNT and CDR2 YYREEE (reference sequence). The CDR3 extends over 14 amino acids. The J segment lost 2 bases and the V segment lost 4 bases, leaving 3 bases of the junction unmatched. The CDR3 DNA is TGTGCCAGCAGCAAGGGACAGGGACAAGAGACCCAGTACTTC. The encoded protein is CASSKGQGQETQYF. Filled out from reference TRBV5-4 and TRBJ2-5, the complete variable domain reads ETGVTQSPTHLIKTRGQQVTLRCSSQSGHNTVSWYQQALGQGPQFIFQYYREEENGRGNFPPRFSGLQFPNYSSELNVNALELDDSALYLCASSKGQGQETQYFGPGTRLLVL.

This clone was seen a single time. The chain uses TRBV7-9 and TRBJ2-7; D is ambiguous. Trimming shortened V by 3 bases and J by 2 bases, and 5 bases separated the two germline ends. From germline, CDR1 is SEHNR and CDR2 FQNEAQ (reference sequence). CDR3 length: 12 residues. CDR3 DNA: TGTGCCAGCAGCTTGGATGCCTACGAGCAGTACTTC. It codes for CASSLDAYEQYF. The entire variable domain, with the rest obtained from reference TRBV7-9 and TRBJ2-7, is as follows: DTGVSQNPRHKITKRGQNVTFRCDPISEHNRLYWYRQTLGQGPEFLTYFQNEAQLEKSRLLSDRFSAERPKGSFSTLEIQRTEQGDSAMYLCASSLDAYEQYFGPGTRLTVT.

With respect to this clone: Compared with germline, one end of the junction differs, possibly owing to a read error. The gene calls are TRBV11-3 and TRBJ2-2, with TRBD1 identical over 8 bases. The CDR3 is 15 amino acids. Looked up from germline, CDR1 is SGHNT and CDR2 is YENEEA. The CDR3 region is CASSVDRGITGELFF. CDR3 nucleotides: TGTGCCAGCAGCGTAGACAGGGGTATCACCGGGGAGCTGTTTTTT.

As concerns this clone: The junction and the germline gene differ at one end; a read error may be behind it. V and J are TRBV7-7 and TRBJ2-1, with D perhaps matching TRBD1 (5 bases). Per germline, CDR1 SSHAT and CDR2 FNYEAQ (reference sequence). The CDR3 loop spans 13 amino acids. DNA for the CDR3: TGTGCTAGCAGCTTAGAGTCTTCAGGGGAGCAGTTCTTC. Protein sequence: CASSLESSGEQFF. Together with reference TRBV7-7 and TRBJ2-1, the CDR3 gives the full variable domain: GAGVSQSPRYKVTKRGQDVTLRCDPISSHATLYWYQQALGQGPEFLTYFNYEAQPDKSGLPSDRFSAERPEGSISTLTIQRTEQRDSAMYRCASSLESSGEQFFGPGTRLTVL.

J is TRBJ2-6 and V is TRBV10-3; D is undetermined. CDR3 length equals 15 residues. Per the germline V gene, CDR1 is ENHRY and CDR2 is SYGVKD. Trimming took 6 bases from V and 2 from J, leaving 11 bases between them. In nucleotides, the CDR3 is TGTGCCATCAGCGAAGACACCCCTGGGGCCAACGTCCTGACTTTC. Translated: CAISEDTPGANVLTF.

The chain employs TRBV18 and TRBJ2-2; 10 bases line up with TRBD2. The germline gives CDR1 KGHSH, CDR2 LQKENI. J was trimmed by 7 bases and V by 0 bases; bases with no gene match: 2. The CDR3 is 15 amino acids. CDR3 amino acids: CASSPPASGSGELFF. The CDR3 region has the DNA TGTGCCAGCTCACCACCGGCTAGCGGGAGCGGGGAGCTGTTTTTT.

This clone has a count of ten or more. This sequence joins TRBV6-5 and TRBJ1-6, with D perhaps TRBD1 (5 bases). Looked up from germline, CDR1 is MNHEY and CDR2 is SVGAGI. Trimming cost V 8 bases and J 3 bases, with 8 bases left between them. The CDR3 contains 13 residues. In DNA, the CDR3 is TGTGCCAGCTTCAGGGACTATAATTCACCCCTCCACTTT. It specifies CASFRDYNSPLHF.

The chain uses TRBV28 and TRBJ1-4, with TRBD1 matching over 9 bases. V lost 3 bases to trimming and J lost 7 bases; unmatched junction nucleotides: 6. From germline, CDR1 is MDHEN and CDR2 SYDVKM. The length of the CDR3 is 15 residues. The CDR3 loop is CASSFLGQGPEKLFF. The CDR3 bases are TGTGCCAGCAGTTTCTTGGGACAGGGACCTGAAAAACTGTTTTTT.

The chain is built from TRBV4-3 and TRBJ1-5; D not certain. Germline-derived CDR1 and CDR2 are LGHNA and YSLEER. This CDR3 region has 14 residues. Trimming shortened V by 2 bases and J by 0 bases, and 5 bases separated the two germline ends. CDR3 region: CASSQLGSNQPQHF. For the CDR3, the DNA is TGCGCCAGCAGCCAACTGGGTAGCAATCAGCCCCAGCATTTT.

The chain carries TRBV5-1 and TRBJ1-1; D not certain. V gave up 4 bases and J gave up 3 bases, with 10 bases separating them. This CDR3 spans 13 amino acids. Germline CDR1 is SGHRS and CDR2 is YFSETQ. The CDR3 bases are TGCGCCAGCAGCGCCTATACGGACACTGAAGCTTTCTTT. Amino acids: CASSAYTDTEAFF.

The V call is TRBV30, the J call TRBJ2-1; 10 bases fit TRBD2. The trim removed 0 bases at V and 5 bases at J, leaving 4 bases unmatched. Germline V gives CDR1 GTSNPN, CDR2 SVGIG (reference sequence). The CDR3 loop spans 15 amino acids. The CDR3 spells CAWSVAGGPHNEQFF. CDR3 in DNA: TGTGCCTGGAGTGTAGCGGGAGGGCCTCACAATGAGCAGTTCTTC.

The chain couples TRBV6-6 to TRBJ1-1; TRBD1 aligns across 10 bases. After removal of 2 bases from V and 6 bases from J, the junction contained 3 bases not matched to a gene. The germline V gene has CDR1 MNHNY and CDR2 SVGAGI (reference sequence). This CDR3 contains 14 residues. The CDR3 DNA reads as TGTGCCAGCAGTTACGGGGACAGGGGCGCTGAAGCTTTCTTT. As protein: CASSYGDRGAEAFF.

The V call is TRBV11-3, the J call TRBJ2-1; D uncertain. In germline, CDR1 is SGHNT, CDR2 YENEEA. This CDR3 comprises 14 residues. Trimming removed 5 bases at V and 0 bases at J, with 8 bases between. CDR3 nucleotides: TGTGCCAGCAGCCGACCCGGCTCCTACAATGAGCAGTTCTTC. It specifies CASSRPGSYNEQFF.

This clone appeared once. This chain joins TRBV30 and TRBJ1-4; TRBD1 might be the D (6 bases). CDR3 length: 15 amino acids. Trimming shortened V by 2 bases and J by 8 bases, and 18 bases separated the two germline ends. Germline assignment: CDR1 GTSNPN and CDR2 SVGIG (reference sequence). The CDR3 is CAWSTITGLVEKLFF. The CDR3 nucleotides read TGTGCCTGGAGTACGATTACAGGGTTGGTAGAAAAACTGTTTTTT.

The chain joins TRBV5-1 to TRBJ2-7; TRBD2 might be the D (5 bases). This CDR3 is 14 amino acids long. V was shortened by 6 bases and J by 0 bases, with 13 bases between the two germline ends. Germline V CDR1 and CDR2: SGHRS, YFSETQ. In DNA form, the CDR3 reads TGCGCCAGCACCCTCGTTGCGGGCTCCTACGAGCAGTACTTC. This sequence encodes CASTLVAGSYEQYF.